A single sample is the source of the 21 T cell receptor beta chains below, sequenced in a study of T-cell memory formation after mild COVID-19 listed by TCRdb under 2021. Library preparation was by 5' RACE. The data were produced on an Illumina NovaSeq 6000. The raw public data were reprocessed by TCRdb itself: fastp quality trimming at Q25, MiXCR clonotype calling, in-frame beta chains only. Rows merge per CDR3 protein into single entries with the most common DNA and genes. This sample holds about 340,000 distinct CDR3 sequences; about 15% were observed only once. The ten largest clones take up around 22% of the sample. The sequencing input was PBMCs or a T cell subset sorted from them (not recorded which). The source of these receptors is a man aged 18 to 29 who had mild COVID-19 (a few samples of this study predate the infection). The sample titles of this study are shuffled in the database, so cell type and time point are left out; the donor was told from shared clones.

The chain recombines TRBV5-1 with TRBJ1-4, with D perhaps matching TRBD1 (5 bases). This CDR3 spans 15 amino acids. Germline V lookup: CDR1 SGHRS, CDR2 YFSETQ. Trimming took 3 bases from V and 7 from J, leaving 16 bases between them. Written as DNA, the CDR3 is TGCGCCAGCAGCTCCATGACAGCGAGCGGTGAAAAACTGTTTTTT. This sequence encodes CASSSMTASGEKLFF.

This clonotype was counted only a few times. The J gene is TRBJ2-7, the V gene TRBV7-6, with D perhaps matching TRBD2 (7 bases). V lost 5 bases and J lost 2, with 22 bases in between. This CDR3 contains 17 residues. The germline V gene has CDR1 SGHVS and CDR2 FNYEAQ. CDR3 region: CASSQNPAGASPYEQYF. DNA for the CDR3: TGTGCCAGCAGCCAGAATCCCGCGGGGGCCTCCCCCTACGAGCAGTACTTC.

There are a few counts of this clonotype. The chain links TRBV11-2 to TRBJ1-6, with D possibly being TRBD1 (5 bases). This CDR3 has 15 amino acids. Trimming left V 1 base short and J 7 bases short, with 11 bases between. Per the germline V gene, CDR1 is SGHAT and CDR2 is FQNNGV. The CDR3 sequence is CASSLGGYSNSPLHF. CDR3 nucleotides: TGTGCCAGCAGCTTAGGGGGCTACTCCAATTCACCCCTCCACTTT. Using reference TRBV11-2 and TRBJ1-6 for the parts outside the CDR3, the full variable domain is EAGVAQSPRYKIIEKRQSVAFWCNPISGHATLYWYQQILGQGPKLLIQFQNNGVVDDSQLPKDRFSAERLKGVDSTLKIQPAKLEDSAVYLCASSLGGYSNSPLHFGNGTRLTVT.

The chain combines TRBV7-9 with TRBJ2-7; TRBD1 might be the D (5 bases). V lost 5 bases, J lost 2 bases, and 10 bases lay in between. Germline loops: CDR1 SEHNR, CDR2 FQNEAQ (reference sequence). The CDR3 sequence is 13 residues long. CDR3 sequence (DNA): TGTGCCAGCAGCCCCAGGGTACCCTACGAGCAGTACTTC. Amino acids: CASSPRVPYEQYF.

This chain connects TRBV7-6 to TRBJ2-1; either TRBD1 or TRBD2 may fit D (5 bases each). The length of the CDR3 is 15 residues. Germline lookup yields CDR1 SGHVS and CDR2 FNYEAQ. V lost 5 bases and J lost 6, with 17 bases in between. The CDR3 is CASSLGAGVSNEQFF. In nucleotides, the CDR3 is TGTGCCAGCAGCCTAGGGGCCGGGGTGTCCAATGAGCAGTTCTTC. Full variable domain (outside the CDR3, taken from reference TRBV7-6 and TRBJ2-1): GAGVSQSPRYKVTKRGQDVALRCDPISGHVSLYWYRQALGQGPEFLTYFNYEAQQDKSGLPNDRFSAERPEGSISTLTIQRTEQRDSAMYRCASSLGAGVSNEQFFGPGTRLTVL.

The chain couples TRBV7-3 to TRBJ2-5; either TRBD1 or TRBD2 may supply D (6 bases each). Germline CDR1 is SGHTA and CDR2 is FQGTGA. V shed 5 bases and J shed 5 bases, with 15 bases lying between them. There are 14 residues in the CDR3. The CDR3 sequence: CASSPLGGPETQYF. DNA for the CDR3: TGTGCCAGCAGCCCGTTAGGGGGGCCGGAGACCCAGTACTTC. The full variable domain, completed using reference TRBV7-3 and TRBJ2-5, is GAGVSQTPSNKVTEKGKYVELRCDPISGHTALYWYRQSLGQGPEFLIYFQGTGAADDSGLPNDRFFAVRPEGSVSTLKIQRTERGDSAVYLCASSPLGGPETQYFGPGTRLLVL.

This clonotype was seen only a few times. Its ends do not fully match the called genes, so a read error is possible. J is TRBJ1-2 and V is TRBV30, with D maybe TRBD1 (5 bases). The CDR3 runs 13 residues. CDR1 is GTSNPN and CDR2 is SVGIG in the germline V gene (reference sequence). DNA of the CDR3: TGTGCCTCCCCTTACCCGGGGGATCGCCCCCCAGTCTTC. As protein: CASPYPGDRPPVF.

This clonotype was observed a handful of times. The rearrangement links TRBV5-1 to TRBJ2-7; no firm D call. CDR1 is SGHRS and CDR2 is YFSETQ in the germline V gene. The CDR3 runs to 13 residues. The V end was cut by 6 bases, the J end by 0 bases, with 10 bases between. CDR3 bases: TGCGCCAGCAATCCACCATCCTCCTACGAGCAGTACTTC. Amino acids: CASNPPSSYEQYF.

By share of the sample, this clonotype is hyperexpanded (1% or more). V is TRBV7-9 and J is TRBJ2-1; D may be TRBD1 (5 bases). Trimming pared 5 bases from V and 9 bases from J, leaving 17 bases between. Germline CDR1 SEHNR, CDR2 FQNEAQ (reference sequence). This CDR3 is built from 14 residues. CDR3 coding DNA: TGTGCCAGCAGCCCAAGGGCAGGGAAGGGTGAGCAGTTCTTC. This translates into CASSPRAGKGEQFF.

This clonotype was found a few times. The gene calls are TRBV20-1 and TRBJ2-7; a possible D gene is TRBD1 (5 bases). Germline values: CDR1 DFQATT, CDR2 SNEGSKA (reference sequence). Deletions cut 3 bases from V and 3 bases from J, with 12 bases between. The length of the CDR3 is 13 residues. CDR3: CSASEDRDYEQYV. The DNA of the CDR3 is TGCAGTGCTAGCGAAGACAGAGACTACGAGCAGTACGTC.

The table lists this clonotype with a few counts. V usage is TRBV11-1 and J usage is TRBJ1-1, with 9 bases fitting TRBD1. Trimming took 5 bases from V and 4 from J; bases not matched to a gene: 5. CDR1 and CDR2 (germline): SGHAT, FQDESV (reference sequence). This CDR3 is built from 14 residues. CDR3 region: CASSTGTGRTEAFF. The CDR3 DNA reads TGTGCCAGCAGCACGGGGACAGGGCGCACTGAAGCTTTCTTT.

This clonotype was counted between two and nine times. The chain joins TRBV4-1 to TRBJ1-5, with D possibly matching TRBD1 (5 bases). This CDR3 region has 16 residues. Germline lookup yields CDR1 MGHRA and CDR2 YSYEKL. Trimming took off 0 bases at V and 6 bases at J, with 15 bases between the two ends. The CDR3 DNA follows: TGCGCCAGCAGCCAAGAAGGACACCTCGCGGCTCAGCCCCAGCATTTT. Encoded protein: CASSQEGHLAAQPQHF.

The rearrangement links TRBV4-2 to TRBJ2-5; D gene ambiguous. Per germline, CDR1 LGHNA and CDR2 YNFKEQ. V was pared by 3 bases and J by 7 bases, with 18 bases between. This CDR3 comprises 15 residues. The CDR3 here is CASSHRAPRRGTQYF. The CDR3 nucleotides are TGTGCCAGCAGCCACCGGGCCCCCCGTCGTGGGACCCAGTACTTC.

The chain couples TRBV20-1 to TRBJ2-3, with 10 bases that match TRBD2. The V segment lost 6 bases and the J segment 1 base; nucleotides outside the gene matches: 4. Germline-derived CDR1 and CDR2 are DFQATT and SNEGSKA (reference sequence). This CDR3 is built from 14 residues. CDR3 sequence: CSAHLAGGTDTQYF. The CDR3 DNA follows: TGCAGTGCCCATCTAGCGGGGGGCACAGATACGCAGTATTTT.

This clonotype occurred a few times. The gene calls are TRBV4-1 and TRBJ1-1; 7 bases line up with TRBD1. V gave up 4 bases and J gave up 6 bases; unmatched junction bases: 11. CDR1 is MGHRA and CDR2 is YSYEKL in the germline V gene. The CDR3 loop spans 15 amino acids. CDR3 amino acids: CASSRGERGLSEAFF. The CDR3 bases are TGCGCCAGCAGCCGAGGGGAGAGGGGGCTTTCTGAAGCTTTCTTT.

The chain carries TRBV28 and TRBJ2-7; 13 bases are shared with TRBD2. Trimming removed 7 bases from V and 4 bases from J; junction bases left unmatched: 28. Germline values: CDR1 MDHEN, CDR2 SYDVKM. This CDR3 has 22 amino acids. CDR3: CASIGRTATGTSGVWDIYEQYV. Here the CDR3 DNA reads TGTGCCAGCATCGGGAGGACAGCGACCGGGACTAGCGGGGTGTGGGATATATACGAGCAGTACGTC.

This chain connects TRBV25-1 to TRBJ2-7, with 8 bases lining up with TRBD1. Germline V gene lookup returns CDR1 MGHDK and CDR2 SYGVNS. The CDR3 length is 16 residues. V shed 4 bases and J 0 bases; nucleotides not matched to a gene: 8. The CDR3 DNA reads TGTGCCAGCAGTGGACCCGGACAGGGCTACTCCTACGAGCAGTACTTC. Amino acid sequence: CASSGPGQGYSYEQYF.

The sample holds a few counts of this clonotype. This rearrangement joins TRBV7-3 to TRBJ2-1, with TRBD2 as a possible D gene (5 bases). The CDR3 contains 13 residues. The ends were cut back, 8 bases at V and 4 bases at J, with 12 bases in the middle. Germline-derived CDR1 and CDR2 are SGHTA and FQGTGA. CDR3 bases: TGTGCCAGCGCAGCGGCCACGTACAATGAGCAGTTCTTC. This gives the protein CASAAATYNEQFF. The full variable domain, rest sourced from reference TRBV7-3 and TRBJ2-1, is GAGVSQTPSNKVTEKGKYVELRCDPISGHTALYWYRQSLGQGPEFLIYFQGTGAADDSGLPNDRFFAVRPEGSVSTLKIQRTERGDSAVYLCASAAATYNEQFFGPGTRLTVL.

This clonotype was counted a few times. The rearrangement uses TRBV6-4 and TRBJ2-3; the match to TRBD1 covers 7 bases. CDR3 length: 15 residues. Trimming at V came to 6 bases and at J to 0 bases, leaving 6 bases not matched to a gene. The V gene's germline CDR1 is MRHNA and CDR2 SNTAGT. The chain's CDR3 is CASSHRGLSTDTQYF. The CDR3 region has the DNA TGTGCCAGCAGCCACAGGGGCCTTAGCACAGATACGCAGTATTTT.

The rearrangement joins TRBV6-4 to TRBJ2-2; 13 nucleotides agree with TRBD2. V was pared by 6 bases and J by 5 bases, with 6 bases of the junction left unmatched. CDR1 is MRHNA and CDR2 is SNTAGT in the germline V gene. The CDR3 sequence is 16 residues long. Here the CDR3 DNA reads TGTGCCAGCAGAGGACTAGCGGGGGAGATTACCGGGGAGCTGTTTTTT. Its protein product is CASRGLAGEITGELFF.

The chain's CDR3 is CASSGRQGPTDTQYF. CDR3 bases: TGTGCCAGCAGTGGACGACAGGGACCCACAGATACGCAGTATTTT. J is TRBJ2-3 and V is TRBV27, with 7 bases fitting TRBD1. CDR1 is MNHEY and CDR2 is SMNVEV in the germline V gene (reference sequence). J was trimmed by 2 bases and V by 5 bases; bases with no gene match: 7. This CDR3 region has 15 residues.